A selection of T cell receptor beta chains follows, all from one sample in a study of T cell repertoires in cytomegalovirus infection. TCRdb recomputed calls from the reads with MiXCR, one row per CDR3 protein. The table lists a few hundred thousand distinct CDR3 sequences, 17% of them singletons. The specimen was PBMCs. Source of these receptors: a human donor in good health (CMV status not recorded). Some clones in this sample may be carry-over from other donors' samples. The CDR3 runs from the conserved cysteine through the conserved F or W. The D gene is left open where the match is weak. Part of the rows lack a size; the others show once, few, many or a class for expanded clones.

clone size,J gene,V gene,D gene,CDR3 DNA,CDR3 protein
NA,TRBJ1-1,TRBV12-3/TRBV12-4,NA,TGTGCCAGCAGGACCACCGGGACACTAAACACTGAAGCTTTCTTT,CASRTTGTLNTEAFF
few,TRBJ1-1,TRBV7-9,NA,TGTGCCAGCAGCATCCAGGTAGACACTGAAGCTTTCTTT,CASSIQVDTEAFF
few,TRBJ1-2,TRBV28,NA,TGTGCCAGCAGAGAATCCGGTGGCTACACCTTC,CASRESGGYTF
NA,TRBJ1-4,TRBV28,TRBD1,TGTGCCAGCCGGGACAGCCTAGGGGGAGCAACTAATGAAAAACTGTTTTTT,CASRDSLGGATNEKLFF
NA,TRBJ1-4,TRBV5-1,TRBD1,TGCGCCAGCCAGTCCGGGACAGCGACGGAAAAACTGTTTTTT,CASQSGTATEKLFF
once,TRBJ1-2,TRBV6-2/TRBV6-3,NA,TGTGCCAGCAGTTACGGCAGCTCGGTCTATGGCTACACCTTC,CASSYGSSVYGYTF
few,TRBJ2-6,TRBV5-1,NA,TGCGCCAGCAGCTTGGAGGGACTGCGCTCTGGGGCCAACGTCCTGACTTTC,CASSLEGLRSGANVLTF
many,TRBJ2-1,TRBV2,NA,TGTGCCAGCAGTGAAGAATGGAGTCATGAGCAGTTCTTC,CASSEEWSHEQFF
NA,TRBJ2-5,TRBV14,NA,TGTGCCAGCAGCCGGGACACCTCTCAAGAGACCCAGTACTTC,CASSRDTSQETQYF
NA,TRBJ2-5,TRBV5-1,TRBD1,TGCGCCAGCAGCTTGAATACAGGGGAAGAGACCCAGTACTTC,CASSLNTGEETQYF
many,TRBJ2-3,TRBV7-2,TRBD2,TGTGCCAGCAGCTTAGCAGCGGGGGCAGATACGCAGTATTTT,CASSLAAGADTQYF
many,TRBJ1-2,TRBV12-3/TRBV12-4,NA,TGTGCCAGCAGTTTTCAGGGAATGCTGTATGGCTACACCTTC,CASSFQGMLYGYTF
many,TRBJ2-5,TRBV7-2,NA,TGTGCCAGCAGCTTAGTTTCAGGGAACGCGGAGACCCAGTACTTC,CASSLVSGNAETQYF
few,TRBJ1-2,TRBV18,TRBD1,TGTGCCAGCTCACGGTCCCCGCCGGGACAGCCTAACTATGGCTACACCTTC,CASSRSPPGQPNYGYTF
NA,TRBJ1-1,TRBV5-1,NA,TGCGCCAGCAGCAGTTCAGGTTATACTGAAGCTTTCTTT,CASSSSGYTEAFF
NA,TRBJ1-5,TRBV19,NA,TGTGCCAGTAGTGATTTGCCTCCAGGGAGGGGTCAGCCCCAGCATTTT,CASSDLPPGRGQPQHF
NA,TRBJ1-4,TRBV20-1,NA,TGCAGTGCTAGAGATCATGGGGGAACTAATGAAAAACTGTTTTTT,CSARDHGGTNEKLFF
many,TRBJ1-5,TRBV7-2,NA,TGTGCCAGCAGCTTAGTATCCAGGGACAATCAGCCCCAGCATTTT,CASSLVSRDNQPQHF
many,TRBJ1-4,TRBV7-2,NA,TGTGCCAGCAGCCTCACTTCGGGAGGAAAACTGTTTTTT,CASSLTSGGKLFF
many,TRBJ2-1,TRBV20-1,TRBD1,TGCAGTGCTAGAGATCTGGGACAGGGTATAATTGAGCAGTTCTTC,CSARDLGQGIIEQFF
many,TRBJ2-7,TRBV28,TRBD1,TGTGCCAGCACCGGGGACAGGGCCAACGAGCAGTACTTC,CASTGDRANEQYF
few,TRBJ2-7,TRBV11-2,NA,TGTGCCAGCAGCCAAATCGGAAGGGCGGTATTCTACGAGCAGTACTTC,CASSQIGRAVFYEQYF
NA,TRBJ1-2,TRBV12-3/TRBV12-4,NA,TGTGCCAGCAGCCCACAGGGTCCGGACGTTGGCTACACCTTC,CASSPQGPDVGYTF
many,TRBJ1-5,TRBV7-2,NA,TGTGCCAGCAGCTTAATGGAGGAGCCCCAGCATTTT,CASSLMEEPQHF
NA,TRBJ1-5,TRBV12-3/TRBV12-4,TRBD1,TGTGCCAGCATTCAAACCGGGACAGGGGGCAATCAGCCCCAGCATTTT,CASIQTGTGGNQPQHF
NA,TRBJ2-1,TRBV28,TRBD1,TGTGCCAGCAGTTTAGGACAGGGCTCCCACAATGAGCAGTTCTTC,CASSLGQGSHNEQFF
NA,TRBJ1-5,TRBV28,NA,TGTGGGTCCGCGGCGGCTTCTAGCAATCAGCCCCAGCATTTT,CGSAAASSNQPQHF
many,TRBJ2-7,TRBV7-2,NA,TGTGCCAGCAGCTTAGCACCTAGCTCTTCCTACGAGCAGTACTTC,CASSLAPSSSYEQYF
NA,TRBJ1-1,TRBV11-2,NA,TGTGCCAGCAGCTTAGGAGGGTTTGAAGCTTTCTTT,CASSLGGFEAFF
NA,TRBJ1-3,TRBV18,TRBD1,TGTGCCAGCTCATCTTGGACAGGGCCTGGAAACACCATATATTTT,CASSSWTGPGNTIYF
few,TRBJ1-2,TRBV7-2,NA,TGTGCCAGCAGCATGGCTTACATCCGGGTTTCCTATGGCTACACCTTC,CASSMAYIRVSYGYTF
few,TRBJ2-1,TRBV7-2,NA,TGTGCCAGCAGCTTAGAGGCAGGGCGGGCTGGATACAATGAGCAGTTCTTC,CASSLEAGRAGYNEQFF
NA,TRBJ2-2,TRBV19,NA,TGTGCCAGTTCCCCGGGGGAGACGAACACCGGGGAGCTGTTTTTT,CASSPGETNTGELFF
few,TRBJ2-7,TRBV27,NA,TGTGCCAGCAGTCCGGGGTGGGGGGGACATTGGCGGCAGTACTTC,CASSPGWGGHWRQYF
few,TRBJ1-2,TRBV28,NA,TGTGCCAGCACTACGGCTCAACCTAACTATGGCTACACCTTC,CASTTAQPNYGYTF
many,TRBJ2-7,TRBV7-2,NA,TGTGCCAGCAGTCAGGGGAGGGGGTCCTTCTACGAGCAGTACTTC,CASSQGRGSFYEQYF
few,TRBJ2-2,TRBV11-3,NA,TGTGCCAGGGCCGATATAATGTGCCAGGGGAACACCGGGGAGCTGTTTTTT,CARADIMCQGNTGELFF
NA,TRBJ2-3,TRBV3-1,NA,TGTGCCAGCAGCCAAGGGTACCCGGGACTGGGTAAGCATACGCAGTATTTT,CASSQGYPGLGKHTQYF
many,TRBJ1-1,TRBV7-8,NA,TGTGCCAGCAGCTTAGAGACTTACATGAACACTGAAGCTTTCTTT,CASSLETYMNTEAFF
many,TRBJ1-2,TRBV10-3,NA,TGTGCCATCAGTGGAGGAAGGGGGGATGGCTACACCTTC,CAISGGRGDGYTF
many,TRBJ2-7,TRBV7-2,TRBD2,TGTGCCAGCAGCTGGCGGGGGGAGCAGTACTTC,CASSWRGEQYF
few,TRBJ1-1,TRBV12-3/TRBV12-4,TRBD1,TGTGCCAGCAAGCTACAGGGGGGCACTGAAGCTTTCTTT,CASKLQGGTEAFF
few,TRBJ1-1,TRBV12-3/TRBV12-4,TRBD1,TGTGCCAGCAGGGGGACAGGGAACACTGAAGCTTTCTTT,CASRGTGNTEAFF
few,TRBJ2-2,TRBV6-1,NA,TGTGCCAGCAGTGAATGGAACAGGGCGAACACCGGGGAGCTGTTTTTT,CASSEWNRANTGELFF
NA,TRBJ2-5,TRBV18,NA,TGTGCCAGCTCACCACCTTGGGGGTACCAAGAGACCCAGTACTTC,CASSPPWGYQETQYF
few,TRBJ1-6,TRBV18,TRBD1,TGTGCCAGCTCACTAGGGACAGGGGAGTCACCCCTCCACTTT,CASSLGTGESPLHF
NA,TRBJ1-1,TRBV5-1,NA,TGCGCCAGCAGCCCATCGCCCACAGTGAACACTGAAGCTTTCTTT,CASSPSPTVNTEAFF
many,TRBJ1-5,TRBV7-2,NA,TGTGCCAGCAGCTTAGAAGTCTCGCGCCAGCCCCAGCATTTT,CASSLEVSRQPQHF
few,TRBJ2-7,TRBV29-1,TRBD1,TGCAGCGTTGTACCAGGGGGAAACGAGCAGTACTTC,CSVVPGGNEQYF
many,TRBJ1-5,TRBV20-1,NA,TGCAGTGCTGTGGGGGGCAGGGTAGATGGCAATCAGCCCCAGCATTTT,CSAVGGRVDGNQPQHF
many,TRBJ2-7,TRBV7-8,TRBD2,TGTGCCAGCAGCTTACGTTTGGGACTAGCGGGGTCATCAGTAGTGCAGTACTTC,CASSLRLGLAGSSVVQYF
many,TRBJ2-7,TRBV7-2,NA,TGTGCCAGCTCGGCCAACTCTTACGAGCAGTACTTC,CASSANSYEQYF